The 14 T cell receptor beta chains listed next were all sequenced from one sample in a study of breast tumors, draining lymph nodes, adjacent tissues. One entry per CDR3 protein, called by TCRdb with MiXCR from the multiplex PCR reads. In the table there are about 180,000 distinct CDR3 sequences, around a third of which are singletons. Breast cancer patients provided tissue from their axillary draining lymph nodes. Sequencing was carried out using axillary lymph node tissue. All receptors come from a female donor with breast cancer. Some clones in this sample may be carry-over from other donors' samples.

This clonotype was observed many times. The V and J genes are TRBV6-6 and TRBJ2-5; D gene ambiguous. Germline values: CDR1 MNHNY, CDR2 SVGAGI (reference sequence). V lost 0 bases and J 0 bases, leaving 14 bases between the germline ends. The CDR3 has 17 amino acids. The CDR3 loop is CASSYSLIAEYQETQYF. The CDR3 bases are TGTGCCAGCAGTTACTCGTTAATAGCTGAATACCAAGAGACCCAGTACTTC.

With regard to this clonotype: A read error may be the cause here, since a much bigger clone is one base away. V is TRBV20-1 and J is TRBJ2-1; 7 positions agree with TRBD2. Germline V lookup: CDR1 DFQATT, CDR2 SNEGSKA (reference sequence). This CDR3 has 15 residues. V dropped 1 base and J dropped 5; count of bases not matched to a gene: 8. CDR3 amino acids: CSARVGTNGDNEQFF. The CDR3 DNA is TGCAGTGCTAGAGTAGGGACTAACGGTGACAATGAGCAGTTCTTC.

This clonotype was counted many times. The chain has TRBV7-9 and TRBJ1-3; D might be TRBD1 (6 bases). Germline assignment: CDR1 SEHNR and CDR2 FQNEAQ (reference sequence). V lost 5 bases, J lost 4 bases, and 12 bases lay in between. The CDR3 is made up of 14 amino acids. Here the CDR3 DNA reads TGTGCCAGCAGCCACAGGGAGGAGGGAAACACCATATATTTT. This codes for CASSHREEGNTIYF.

The chain has TRBV29-1 and TRBJ1-2; 9 bases map to TRBD1. Germline V lookup: CDR1 SQVTM, CDR2 ANQGSEA. The CDR3 sequence is 12 residues long. Trimming took 6 bases from V and 8 from J; bases not matched to a gene: 7. The CDR3 nucleotides read TGCAGCGTAGGGACAGGGAAGGAAGGCTACACCTTC. This encodes CSVGTGKEGYTF.

The sample holds many counts of this clonotype. The chain is built from TRBV5-6 and TRBJ2-3; 8 nucleotides agree with TRBD2. V was pared by 7 bases and J by 1 base, with 2 bases of the junction left unmatched. The CDR3 totals 13 residues. CDR1 and CDR2 (germline): SGHDT, YYEEEE. The CDR3 reads CASRSGGTDTQYF. The CDR3 coding sequence is TGTGCCAGCCGTAGCGGGGGCACAGATACGCAGTATTTT.

The table lists this clonotype with a few counts. The chain carries TRBV5-8 and TRBJ2-7, with a weak D call TRBD1 (6 bases). The CDR3 is made up of 14 amino acids. The ends were cut back, 3 bases at V and 6 bases at J, with 16 bases in the middle. CDR1 SGHTS and CDR2 YDEGEE come from the germline V gene. The CDR3: CASSSPGHFPEQYF. CDR3 DNA sequence: TGTGCCAGCAGCTCTCCGGGACACTTCCCCGAGCAGTACTTC.

This clonotype has at least ten counts. The rearrangement joins TRBV7-2 to TRBJ2-7; 12 nucleotides agree with TRBD2. Germline V gives CDR1 SGHTA, CDR2 FQGNSA. There are 15 residues in the CDR3. Losses at the gene ends were 4 bases for V and 3 bases for J; bases not matched to a gene: 4. In DNA, the CDR3 is TGTGCCAGCAGCTCAGGACTAGCGGGGAACTACGAGCAGTACTTC. Protein sequence: CASSSGLAGNYEQYF.

This clonotype was observed a single time. The CDR3 does not close with the conserved phenylalanine or tryptophan, likely indicating a read error. The DNA is omitted, as the CDR3 cannot be located on it reliably, and the CDR3 follows TCRdb's listing. The chain's CDR3 is CAGSLGASGYPEGGL. The chain is built from TRBV7-8 and TRBJ2-7; the D call in the table, TRBD2, was not verified against the DNA. In germline, CDR1 is SGHVS, CDR2 FQNEAQ. The CDR3 length equals 15 residues, ends included.

Many counts were recorded for this clonotype. V and J are TRBV7-8 and TRBJ2-1, with 10 positions matching TRBD1. CDR3 length: 18 residues. Germline CDR1 reads SGHVS; CDR2 reads FQNEAQ. V lost 5 bases and J lost 4; bases outside the gene matches: 14. Written as DNA, the CDR3 is TGTGCCAGCAGCCCCGGGACAGGGGCCCAAACCGCATACAATGAGCAGTTCTTC. It is translated as CASSPGTGAQTAYNEQFF. Based on the CDR3 plus reference TRBV7-8 and TRBJ2-1, the full variable domain is GAGVSQSPRYKVAKRGQDVALRCDPISGHVSLFWYQQALGQGPEFLTYFQNEAQLDKSGLPSDRFFAERPEGSVSTLKIQRTQQEDSAVYLCASSPGTGAQTAYNEQFFGPGTRLTVL.

This clonotype was counted ten times or more. The rearrangement joins TRBV6-1 to TRBJ2-7; no clear D gene. V was shortened by 4 bases and J by 4 bases, with 8 bases between the two germline ends. Germline CDR1 reads MNHNS; CDR2 reads SASEGT. The CDR3 is 12 residues long. CDR3 sequence reads: CASSGYSYEQYF. In DNA form, the CDR3 reads TGTGCCAGCAGTGGTTACAGTTACGAGCAGTACTTC.

This clonotype was found many times. The chain carries TRBV6-6 and TRBJ1-4; 11 bases are a match to TRBD1. CDR1 is MNHNY, CDR2 SVGAGI, per germline (reference sequence). The CDR3 runs to 14 residues. The junction had 6 bases not matched to a gene; V was cut back by 5 bases and J by 10 bases. CDR3 residues: CASSDRTGGRKLFF. CDR3 nucleotide sequence: TGTGCCAGCAGTGACCGGACAGGGGGCCGAAAACTGTTTTTT.

This clonotype was found many times. The V gene is TRBV13, the J gene TRBJ2-1, with TRBD2 matching 8 bases. In germline, CDR1 is PRHDT, CDR2 FYEKMQ (reference sequence). Trimming cost V 4 bases and J 12 bases; bases outside gene matches: 8. The CDR3 spans 13 residues. This CDR3 reads CASSSYSGEAQFF. CDR3 nucleotides: TGTGCCAGCAGCTCCTATAGCGGGGAGGCGCAGTTCTTC.

This clonotype has at least ten counts. The V gene is TRBV10-3, the J gene TRBJ2-3, with 11 bases fitting TRBD2. J lost 2 bases, V lost 6 bases, and 7 bases had no gene match. In germline, CDR1 is ENHRY, CDR2 SYGVKD. The CDR3 runs to 16 residues. Here the CDR3 DNA reads TGTGCCATCAGGGGGGGGACTAGCGGTGCCACAGATACGCAGTATTTT. Protein: CAIRGGTSGATDTQYF.

Worth noting for this clonotype: This may arise from a read error, as a much more abundant clone is one base away. This sequence joins TRBV6-4 and TRBJ2-1; D unresolved. V was clipped by 5 bases and J by 2 bases, with 10 bases between them. CDR1 MRHNA and CDR2 SNTAGT come from the germline V gene. CDR3 size: 14 residues. Written as DNA, the CDR3 is TGTGCCAGCAGTCACGGAGCCCCCTACAATGAGCAGTTCTTC. Its protein is CASSHGAPYNEQFF.